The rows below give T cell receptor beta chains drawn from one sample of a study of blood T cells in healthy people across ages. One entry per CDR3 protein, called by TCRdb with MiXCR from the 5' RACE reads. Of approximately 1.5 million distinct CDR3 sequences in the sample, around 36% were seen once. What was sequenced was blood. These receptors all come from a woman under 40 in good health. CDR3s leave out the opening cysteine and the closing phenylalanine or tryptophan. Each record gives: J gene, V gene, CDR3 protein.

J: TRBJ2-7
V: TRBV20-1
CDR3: SAAAGGYSYEQY

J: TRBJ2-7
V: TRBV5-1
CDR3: ASSPAPTGSYEQY

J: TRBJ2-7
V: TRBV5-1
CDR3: ASSAASGGTYEQY

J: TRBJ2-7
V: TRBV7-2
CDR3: ASSLELAAEQY

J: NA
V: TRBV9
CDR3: ASSHDPGLDFYEQY

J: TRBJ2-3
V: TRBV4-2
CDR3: ASSQDPGTSEADTQY

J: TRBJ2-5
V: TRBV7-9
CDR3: ASSLRVQAQETQY

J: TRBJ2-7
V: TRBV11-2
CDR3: ASSLRELGRYEQY

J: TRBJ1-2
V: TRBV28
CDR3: ASSLQGGYT

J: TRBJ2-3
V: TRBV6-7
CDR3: ACSYRGQGVDTQY

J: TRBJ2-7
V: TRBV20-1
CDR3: SARDLETGLYEQY

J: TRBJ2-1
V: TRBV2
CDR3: ASHGEGYNEQF

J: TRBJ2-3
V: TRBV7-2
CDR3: ASSLRVAGFGTDTQY

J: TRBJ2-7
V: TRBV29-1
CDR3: SVPTGEGNCEQY

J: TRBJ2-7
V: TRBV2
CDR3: ASSVLGLRGEQY

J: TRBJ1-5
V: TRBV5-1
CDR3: ASSLIGGHQPQH

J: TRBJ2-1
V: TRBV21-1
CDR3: ASSKVARPTYNEQF

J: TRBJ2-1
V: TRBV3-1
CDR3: ASSHVRSGKNEQF

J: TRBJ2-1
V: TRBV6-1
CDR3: ASPKGTGGGNEQF

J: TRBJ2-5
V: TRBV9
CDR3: ASSVGNGQVPIQY

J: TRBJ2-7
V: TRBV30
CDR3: AWSVLVGDRAYEQY

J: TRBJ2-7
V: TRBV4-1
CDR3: ASSQSLAGLSYEQY

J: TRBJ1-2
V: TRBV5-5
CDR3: ASSPAAGSTYGYT

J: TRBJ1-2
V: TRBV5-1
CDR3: ASSLQGLYT

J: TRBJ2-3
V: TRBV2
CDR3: ASSDGQGITDTQY

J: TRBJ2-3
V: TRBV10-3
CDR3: AISPGGSGGADTQY

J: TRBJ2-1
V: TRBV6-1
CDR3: ASNQIGTGNNEQF

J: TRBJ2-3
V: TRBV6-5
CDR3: ASRNADYTDTQY

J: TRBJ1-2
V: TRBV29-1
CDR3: SVDKNRGGYT

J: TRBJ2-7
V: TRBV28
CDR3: ASSSGVAGYEQY

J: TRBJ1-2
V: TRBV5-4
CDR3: ASSTSTGANYGYT

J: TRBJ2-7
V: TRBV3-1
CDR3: ASSKFPGGGQYEQY

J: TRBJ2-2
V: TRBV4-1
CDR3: ASSQEYSKTGELF

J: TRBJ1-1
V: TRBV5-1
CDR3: ASSPGSWTGSSTEAF

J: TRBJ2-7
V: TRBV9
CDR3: ASSPDSGYEQY

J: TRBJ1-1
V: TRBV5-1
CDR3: ASSQRDTILNTEAF

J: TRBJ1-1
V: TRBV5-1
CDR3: ASSLGGPGRTEAF

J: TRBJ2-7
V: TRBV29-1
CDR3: SIGSRGSRYEQY

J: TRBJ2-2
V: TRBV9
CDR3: ASSALVIAGGATGELF

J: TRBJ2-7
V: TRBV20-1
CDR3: SARDEGDEQY

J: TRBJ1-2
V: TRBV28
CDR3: ASSSTHVIYGYT

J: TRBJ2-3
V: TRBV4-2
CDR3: ASGRGALTDTQY